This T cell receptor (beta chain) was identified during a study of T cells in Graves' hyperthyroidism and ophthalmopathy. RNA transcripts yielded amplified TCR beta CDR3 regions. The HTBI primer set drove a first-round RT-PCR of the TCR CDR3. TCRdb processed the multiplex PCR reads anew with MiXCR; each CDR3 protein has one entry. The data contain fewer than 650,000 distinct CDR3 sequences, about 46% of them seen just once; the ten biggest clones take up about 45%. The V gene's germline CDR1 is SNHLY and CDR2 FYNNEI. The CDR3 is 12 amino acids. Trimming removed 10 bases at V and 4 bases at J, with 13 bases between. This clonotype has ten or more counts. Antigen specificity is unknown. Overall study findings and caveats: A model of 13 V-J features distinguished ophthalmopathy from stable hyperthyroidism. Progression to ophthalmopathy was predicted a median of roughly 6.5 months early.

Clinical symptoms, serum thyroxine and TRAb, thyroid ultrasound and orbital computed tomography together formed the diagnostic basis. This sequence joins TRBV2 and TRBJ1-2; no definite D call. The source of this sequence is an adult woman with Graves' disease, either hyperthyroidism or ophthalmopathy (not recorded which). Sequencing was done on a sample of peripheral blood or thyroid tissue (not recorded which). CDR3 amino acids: CATSGRTYGYTF. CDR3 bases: TGTGCCACCTCTGGCAGGACCTATGGCTACACCTTC.